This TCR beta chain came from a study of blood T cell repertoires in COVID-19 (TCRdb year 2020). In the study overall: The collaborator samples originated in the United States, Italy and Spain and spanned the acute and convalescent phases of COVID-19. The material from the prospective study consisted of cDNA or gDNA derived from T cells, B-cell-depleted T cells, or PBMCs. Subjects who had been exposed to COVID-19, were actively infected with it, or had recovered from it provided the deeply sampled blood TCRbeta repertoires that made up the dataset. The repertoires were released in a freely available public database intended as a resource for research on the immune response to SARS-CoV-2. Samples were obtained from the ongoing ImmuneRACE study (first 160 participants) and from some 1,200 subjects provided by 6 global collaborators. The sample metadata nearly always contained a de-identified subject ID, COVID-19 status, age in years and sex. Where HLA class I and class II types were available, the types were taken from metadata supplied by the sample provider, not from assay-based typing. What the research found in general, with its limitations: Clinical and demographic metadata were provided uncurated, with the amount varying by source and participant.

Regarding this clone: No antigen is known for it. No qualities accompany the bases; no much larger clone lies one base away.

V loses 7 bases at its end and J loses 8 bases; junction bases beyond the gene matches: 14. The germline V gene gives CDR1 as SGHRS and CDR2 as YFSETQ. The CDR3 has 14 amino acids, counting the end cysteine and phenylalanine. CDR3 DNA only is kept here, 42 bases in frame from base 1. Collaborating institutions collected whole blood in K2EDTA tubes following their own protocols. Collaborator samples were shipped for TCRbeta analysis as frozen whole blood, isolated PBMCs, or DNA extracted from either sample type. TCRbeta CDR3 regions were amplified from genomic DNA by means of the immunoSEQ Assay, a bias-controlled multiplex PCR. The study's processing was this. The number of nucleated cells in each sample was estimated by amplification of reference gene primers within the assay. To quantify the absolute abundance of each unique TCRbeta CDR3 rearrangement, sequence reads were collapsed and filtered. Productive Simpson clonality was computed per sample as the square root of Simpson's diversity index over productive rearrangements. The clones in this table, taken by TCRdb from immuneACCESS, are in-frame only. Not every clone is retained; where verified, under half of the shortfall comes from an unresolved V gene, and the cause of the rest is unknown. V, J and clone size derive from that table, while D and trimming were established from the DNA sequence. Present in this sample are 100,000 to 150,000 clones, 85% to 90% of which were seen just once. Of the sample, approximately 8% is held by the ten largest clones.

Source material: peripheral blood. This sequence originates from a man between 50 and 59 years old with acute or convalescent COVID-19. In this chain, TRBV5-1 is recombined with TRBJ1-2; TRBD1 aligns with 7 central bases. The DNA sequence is TGCGCCAGCGAGGGCCCCAAGACAGGGACGGGCTACACCTTC. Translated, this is CASEGPKTGTGYTF.